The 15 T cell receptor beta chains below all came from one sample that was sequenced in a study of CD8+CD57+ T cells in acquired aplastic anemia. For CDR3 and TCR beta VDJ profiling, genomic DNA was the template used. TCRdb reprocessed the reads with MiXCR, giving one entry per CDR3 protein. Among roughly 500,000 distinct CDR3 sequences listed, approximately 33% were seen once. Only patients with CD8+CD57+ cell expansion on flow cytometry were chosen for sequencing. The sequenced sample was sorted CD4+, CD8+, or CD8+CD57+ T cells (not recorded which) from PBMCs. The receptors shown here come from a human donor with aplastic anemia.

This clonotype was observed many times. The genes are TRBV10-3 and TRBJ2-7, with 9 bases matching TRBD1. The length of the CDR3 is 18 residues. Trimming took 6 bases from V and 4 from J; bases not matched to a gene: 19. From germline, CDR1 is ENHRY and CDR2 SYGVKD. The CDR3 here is CAIRAGTGNSPRPYEQYF. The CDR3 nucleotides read TGTGCCATCAGGGCCGGGACAGGGAATTCCCCCCGGCCATACGAGCAGTACTTC.

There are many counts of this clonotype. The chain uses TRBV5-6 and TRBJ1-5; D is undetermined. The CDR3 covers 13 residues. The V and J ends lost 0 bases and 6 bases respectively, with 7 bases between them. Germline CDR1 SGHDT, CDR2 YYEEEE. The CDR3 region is CASSLGFGQPQHF. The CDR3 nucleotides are TGTGCCAGCAGCTTGGGGTTCGGTCAGCCCCAGCATTTT. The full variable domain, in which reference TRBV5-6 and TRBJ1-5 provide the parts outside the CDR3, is DAGVTQSPTHLIKTRGQQVTLRCSPKSGHDTVSWYQQALGQGPQFIFQYYEEEERQRGNFPDRFSGHQFPNYSSELNVNALLLGDSALYLCASSLGFGQPQHFGDGTRLSIL.

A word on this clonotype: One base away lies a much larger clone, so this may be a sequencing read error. This chain's CDR3 is CAGSIYLGGNSPLHF. The CDR3, as DNA: TGTGCCGGTAGTATCTACTTAGGGGGGAATTCACCCCTCCACTTT. The chain is built from TRBV19 and TRBJ1-6; D perhaps matches TRBD1 (6 bases). The CDR3 sequence is 15 residues long. Germline assignment: CDR1 LNHDA and CDR2 SQIVND (reference sequence).

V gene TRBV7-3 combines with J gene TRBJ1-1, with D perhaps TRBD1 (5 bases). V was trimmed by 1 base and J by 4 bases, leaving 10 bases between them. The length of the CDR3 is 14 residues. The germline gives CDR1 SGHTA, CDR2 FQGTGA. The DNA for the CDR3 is TGTGCCAGCAGCTTAAAGACCGGGGGCACTGAAGCTTTCTTT. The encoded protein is CASSLKTGGTEAFF. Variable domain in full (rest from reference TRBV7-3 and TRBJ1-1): GAGVSQTPSNKVTEKGKYVELRCDPISGHTALYWYRQSLGQGPEFLIYFQGTGAADDSGLPNDRFFAVRPEGSVSTLKIQRTERGDSAVYLCASSLKTGGTEAFFGQGTRLTVV.

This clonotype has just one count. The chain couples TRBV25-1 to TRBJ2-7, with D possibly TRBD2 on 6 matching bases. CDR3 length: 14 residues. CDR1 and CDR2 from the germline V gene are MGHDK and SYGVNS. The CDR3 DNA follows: TGTGCAGACAGCTCCCAAAAGGCGGGGCCCGAGCAGTACTTC. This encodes CADSSQKAGPEQYF.

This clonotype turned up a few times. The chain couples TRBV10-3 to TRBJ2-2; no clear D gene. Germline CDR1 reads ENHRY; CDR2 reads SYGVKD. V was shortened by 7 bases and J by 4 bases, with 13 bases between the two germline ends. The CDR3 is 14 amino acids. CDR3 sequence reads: CAITAGPITGELFF. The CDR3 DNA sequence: TGTGCCATCACCGCAGGTCCGATCACCGGGGAGCTGTTTTTT.

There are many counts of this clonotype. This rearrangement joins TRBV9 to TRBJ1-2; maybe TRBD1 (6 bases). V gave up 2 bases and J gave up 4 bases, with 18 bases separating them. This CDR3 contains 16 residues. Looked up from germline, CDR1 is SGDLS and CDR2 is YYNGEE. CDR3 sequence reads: CASSVSKGGRGYGYTF. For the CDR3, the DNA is TGTGCCAGCAGCGTTTCAAAAGGGGGTAGAGGCTATGGCTACACCTTC.

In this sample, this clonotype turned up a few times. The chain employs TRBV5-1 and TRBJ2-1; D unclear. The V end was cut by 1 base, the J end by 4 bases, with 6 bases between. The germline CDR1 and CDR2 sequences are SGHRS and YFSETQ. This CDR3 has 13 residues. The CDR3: CASSLYEYNEQFF. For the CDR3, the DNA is TGCGCCAGCAGCTTGTACGAGTACAATGAGCAGTTCTTC.

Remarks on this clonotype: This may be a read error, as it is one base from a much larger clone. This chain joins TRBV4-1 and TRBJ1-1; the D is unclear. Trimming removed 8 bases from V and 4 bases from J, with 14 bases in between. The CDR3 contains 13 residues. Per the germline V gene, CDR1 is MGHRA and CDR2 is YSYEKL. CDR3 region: CASGLQVRTEAFF. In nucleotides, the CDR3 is TGCGCCAGCGGCCTTCAGGTTCGCACTGAAGCTTTCTTT.

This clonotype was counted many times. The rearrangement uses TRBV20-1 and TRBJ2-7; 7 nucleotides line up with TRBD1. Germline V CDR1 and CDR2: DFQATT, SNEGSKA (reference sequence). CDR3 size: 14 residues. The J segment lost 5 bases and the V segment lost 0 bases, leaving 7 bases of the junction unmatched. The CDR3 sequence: CSARDLTGSNEQYF. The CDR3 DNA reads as TGCAGTGCTAGAGATCTGACAGGGAGTAACGAGCAGTACTTC.

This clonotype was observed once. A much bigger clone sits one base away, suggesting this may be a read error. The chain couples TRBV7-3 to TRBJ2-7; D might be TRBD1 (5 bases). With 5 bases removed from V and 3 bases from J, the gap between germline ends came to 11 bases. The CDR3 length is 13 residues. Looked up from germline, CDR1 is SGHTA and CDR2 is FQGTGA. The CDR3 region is CASSVRDSYEQYF. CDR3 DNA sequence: TGTGCCAGCAGCGTACGAGACAGCTACGAGCAGTACTTC.

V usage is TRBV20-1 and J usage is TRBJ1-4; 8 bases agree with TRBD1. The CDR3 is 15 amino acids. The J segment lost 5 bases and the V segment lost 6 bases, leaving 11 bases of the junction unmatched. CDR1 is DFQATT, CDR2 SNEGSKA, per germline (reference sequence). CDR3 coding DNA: TGCAGTGCCCACCCGCCTACAGGGGGAAATGAAAAACTGTTTTTT. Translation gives CSAHPPTGGNEKLFF.

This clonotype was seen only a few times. CDR3 residues: CASSQGELLAAPYEQYF. In DNA form, the CDR3 reads TGTGCCAGCAGCCAAGGGGAGCTTCTAGCGGCCCCCTACGAGCAGTACTTC. The chain has TRBV13 and TRBJ2-7, with 7 bases aligning to TRBD2. The CDR3 spans 17 residues. Germline V lookup: CDR1 PRHDT, CDR2 FYEKMQ (reference sequence). Trimming removed 5 bases from V and 2 bases from J; junction bases left unmatched: 15.

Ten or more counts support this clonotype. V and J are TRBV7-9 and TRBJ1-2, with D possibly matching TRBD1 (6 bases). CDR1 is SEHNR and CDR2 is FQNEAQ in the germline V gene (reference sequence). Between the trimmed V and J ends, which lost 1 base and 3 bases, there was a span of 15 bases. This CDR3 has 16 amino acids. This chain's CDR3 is CASSLGQGPSDYGYTF. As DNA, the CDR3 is TGTGCCAGCAGCTTAGGTCAGGGGCCCTCGGACTATGGCTACACCTTC.

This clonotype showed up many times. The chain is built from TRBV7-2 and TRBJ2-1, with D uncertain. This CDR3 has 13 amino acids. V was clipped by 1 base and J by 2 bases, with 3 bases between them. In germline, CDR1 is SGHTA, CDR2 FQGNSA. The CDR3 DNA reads TGTGCCAGCAGCTTAGGGACCTACAATGAGCAGTTCTTC. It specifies CASSLGTYNEQFF.